Listed below are T cell receptor beta chains from one sample, sequenced in a study of T cell responses to AZD1222 COVID-19 vaccine. Sequenced by immunoSEQ multiplex PCR; TCRdb stores in-frame clones only, minus some. The sample has some 200,000 clones; 88% are singletons. The sequenced sample was peripheral blood, obtained 28 days after the second AZD1222 dose. These receptors all come from an adult who received the AZD1222 COVID-19 vaccine. Both conserved end residues are part of each CDR3. The order of the fields is CDR3 DNA, CDR3 protein, J gene, D gene, V gene, CDR3 length, clone size. D genes are given only for firm matches. For some rows the clone size is stated as once, few or many, or as a class when expanded; others skip it.

CDR3nt: TGTGCCAGCAGTTTAATACGGCTAGTGGCAGACGAGCAGTACTTC
CDR3aa: CASSLIRLVADEQYF
j_gene: TRBJ2-7
d_gene: -
v_gene: TRBV28
len: 15
abundance: -

CDR3nt: TGTGCCAGCAGCCAAACGGACAGGGGGGATGAGCAGTTCTTC
CDR3aa: CASSQTDRGDEQFF
j_gene: TRBJ2-1
d_gene: TRBD1
v_gene: TRBV7-9
len: 14
abundance: -

CDR3nt: TGTGCCAGCAGCCTCGGAGTGAACACTGAAGCTTTCTTT
CDR3aa: CASSLGVNTEAFF
j_gene: TRBJ1-1
d_gene: -
v_gene: TRBV6-4
len: 13
abundance: -

CDR3nt: TGTGCCAGCAGTGAAGATACAGGTTTTTTGGGCAATGAGCAGTTCTTC
CDR3aa: CASSEDTGFLGNEQFF
j_gene: TRBJ2-1
d_gene: -
v_gene: TRBV9
len: 16
abundance: -

CDR3nt: TGTGCCAGCAGCTTAGAACCCTACACCACTGAAGCTTTCTTT
CDR3aa: CASSLEPYTTEAFF
j_gene: TRBJ1-1
d_gene: -
v_gene: TRBV7-2
len: 14
abundance: -

CDR3nt: TGTGCCATCAGGGGGGACGTAGACACCGGGGAGCTGTTTTTT
CDR3aa: CAIRGDVDTGELFF
j_gene: TRBJ2-2
d_gene: -
v_gene: TRBV10-3
len: 14
abundance: once

CDR3nt: TGTGCCAGCAGCCGCACAGGTTACGAGCAGTACTTC
CDR3aa: CASSRTGYEQYF
j_gene: TRBJ2-7
d_gene: -
v_gene: TRBV3-1/TRBV3-2
len: 12
abundance: -

CDR3nt: TGTGCCAGCAGCCCCCGGGACAGGGTTTTACATGAGCAGTTCTTC
CDR3aa: CASSPRDRVLHEQFF
j_gene: TRBJ2-1
d_gene: TRBD1
v_gene: TRBV3-1/TRBV3-2
len: 15
abundance: -

CDR3nt: TGTGCCAGCAGCTCCCAAGAGGCCAACGTCCTGACTTTC
CDR3aa: CASSSQEANVLTF
j_gene: TRBJ2-6
d_gene: -
v_gene: TRBV7-2
len: 13
abundance: -

CDR3nt: TGCGCCAGCAGCCAAATGGATTTGGGGTTCCCCCGGGGCGAGCAGTACTTC
CDR3aa: CASSQMDLGFPRGEQYF
j_gene: TRBJ2-7
d_gene: -
v_gene: TRBV4-1
len: 17
abundance: few

CDR3nt: TGTGCCAGCAGTTTACGGAGGGACAGAAGATGGGAAAAACTGTTTTTT
CDR3aa: CASSLRRDRRWEKLFF
j_gene: TRBJ1-4
d_gene: TRBD1
v_gene: TRBV28
len: 16
abundance: -

CDR3nt: TGTGCCAGCAGCTTGGCCCAGCCCCCCTACGAGCAGTACTTC
CDR3aa: CASSLAQPPYEQYF
j_gene: TRBJ2-7
d_gene: -
v_gene: TRBV5-6
len: 14
abundance: -

CDR3nt: TGTGCCAGCAGCTTGAGCAGGGCGAACACCGGGGAGCTGTTTTTT
CDR3aa: CASSLSRANTGELFF
j_gene: TRBJ2-2
d_gene: -
v_gene: TRBV7-2
len: 15
abundance: -

CDR3nt: TGTGCCAGCAGTACGCTGGGAGGGGTTCCTGGAAACACCATATATTTT
CDR3aa: CASSTLGGVPGNTIYF
j_gene: TRBJ1-3
d_gene: -
v_gene: TRBV28
len: 16
abundance: once

CDR3nt: TGCAGCGTCCGTCCAGGGGACACTGAAGCTTTCTTT
CDR3aa: CSVRPGDTEAFF
j_gene: TRBJ1-1
d_gene: -
v_gene: TRBV29-1
len: 12
abundance: -

CDR3nt: TGTGCCAGCAGTGAACTAGCGGGAGGAAGAACAGATACGCAGTATTTT
CDR3aa: CASSELAGGRTDTQYF
j_gene: TRBJ2-3
d_gene: TRBD2
v_gene: TRBV6-1
len: 16
abundance: -

CDR3nt: TGTGCCAGCAGCCGCCCCGGGCTGGGGCAGTACTTC
CDR3aa: CASSRPGLGQYF
j_gene: TRBJ2-7
d_gene: -
v_gene: TRBV27
len: 12
abundance: once

CDR3nt: TGTGCCAGTAGTATGGCGGGCCTCAGTTTCACAGATACGCAGTATTTT
CDR3aa: CASSMAGLSFTDTQYF
j_gene: TRBJ2-3
d_gene: -
v_gene: TRBV19
len: 16
abundance: -

CDR3nt: TGTGCCAGCAGCTTATGGGGCGACCAAGAGACCCAGTACTTC
CDR3aa: CASSLWGDQETQYF
j_gene: TRBJ2-5
d_gene: -
v_gene: TRBV7-8
len: 14
abundance: few

CDR3nt: TGTGCCAGCAGCCCCCGGGGCAGGGGTGGGGAGACCCAGTACTTC
CDR3aa: CASSPRGRGGETQYF
j_gene: TRBJ2-5
d_gene: -
v_gene: TRBV3-1/TRBV3-2
len: 15
abundance: -

CDR3nt: TGTGCCAGTAGCGGGAGGGAGGCCCCGGGGGAGCAGTACTTC
CDR3aa: CASSGREAPGEQYF
j_gene: TRBJ2-7
d_gene: TRBD2
v_gene: TRBV19
len: 14
abundance: -

CDR3nt: TGTGCCAGCAGCGTCCTAGCGGGAGGGCCCGATGAGACCCAGTACTTC
CDR3aa: CASSVLAGGPDETQYF
j_gene: TRBJ2-5
d_gene: TRBD2
v_gene: TRBV7-2
len: 16
abundance: -

CDR3nt: TGTGCCAGCAGTTACTCGAACAGCGGAGCCTACGAGCAGTACTTC
CDR3aa: CASSYSNSGAYEQYF
j_gene: TRBJ2-7
d_gene: -
v_gene: TRBV6-5
len: 15
abundance: -

CDR3nt: TGTGCCTGGACCGTCGGGGGTACAGGAAGCACAGATACGCAGTATTTT
CDR3aa: CAWTVGGTGSTDTQYF
j_gene: TRBJ2-3
d_gene: -
v_gene: TRBV30
len: 16
abundance: -

CDR3nt: TGTGCCAGCAGCCGGGGCGGTATTGAGGGCTACACCTTC
CDR3aa: CASSRGGIEGYTF
j_gene: TRBJ1-2
d_gene: -
v_gene: TRBV6-5
len: 13
abundance: -

CDR3nt: TGTGCCAGCAGCCAAGGAGGGACTTGGAATCAGCCCCAGCATTTT
CDR3aa: CASSQGGTWNQPQHF
j_gene: TRBJ1-5
d_gene: -
v_gene: TRBV3-1/TRBV3-2
len: 15
abundance: -

CDR3nt: TGTGCCTTGATGACAGCCAACTATGGCTACACCTTC
CDR3aa: CALMTANYGYTF
j_gene: TRBJ1-2
d_gene: -
v_gene: TRBV30
len: 12
abundance: -

CDR3nt: TGTGCCAGCAGCGCGTTTATGGACCGGGCAGAGACCCAGTACTTC
CDR3aa: CASSAFMDRAETQYF
j_gene: TRBJ2-5
d_gene: -
v_gene: TRBV9
len: 15
abundance: -

CDR3nt: TGTGCCAGCAGCCAAGGGGACAGCCGAAAGCAGTACTTC
CDR3aa: CASSQGDSRKQYF
j_gene: TRBJ2-7
d_gene: TRBD1
v_gene: TRBV3-1/TRBV3-2
len: 13
abundance: -

CDR3nt: TGCGCCAGCAGCTTGTTTCAGACCGATGAGCAGTTCTTC
CDR3aa: CASSLFQTDEQFF
j_gene: TRBJ2-1
d_gene: -
v_gene: TRBV5-1
len: 13
abundance: -

CDR3nt: TGTGCCAGCAGCGAGGGGGAGGTCAGCCCCCCCCACTTT
CDR3aa: CASSEGEVSPPHF
j_gene: TRBJ1-6
d_gene: -
v_gene: TRBV9
len: 13
abundance: -

CDR3nt: TGTGCCAGTAGTAAGCCTCCCGTGGGGGCCTGGAGCTCCTACGAGCAGTACTTC
CDR3aa: CASSKPPVGAWSSYEQYF
j_gene: TRBJ2-7
d_gene: -
v_gene: TRBV19
len: 18
abundance: -

CDR3nt: TGTGCCAGCAGCAGGACGGACAGGGTACATCAGCCCCAGCATTTT
CDR3aa: CASSRTDRVHQPQHF
j_gene: TRBJ1-5
d_gene: TRBD1
v_gene: TRBV5-8
len: 15
abundance: few

CDR3nt: TGCAGCGTTGTAGGGGACAGGGAGAAGTACACTGAAGCTTTCTTT
CDR3aa: CSVVGDREKYTEAFF
j_gene: TRBJ1-1
d_gene: TRBD1
v_gene: TRBV29-1
len: 15
abundance: -

CDR3nt: TGCGCCAGCAGCTTGGGACAGATTAACAATGAGCAGTTCTTC
CDR3aa: CASSLGQINNEQFF
j_gene: TRBJ2-1
d_gene: -
v_gene: TRBV5-1
len: 14
abundance: -

CDR3nt: TGCGCCAGCAGCCAAGATCATCAGGGGCGAGGGAACACCGGGGAGCTGTTTTTT
CDR3aa: CASSQDHQGRGNTGELFF
j_gene: TRBJ2-2
d_gene: -
v_gene: TRBV4-3
len: 18
abundance: -

CDR3nt: TGTGCCAGCAGCCCCCCGGGGCTAGGCGGGGAGCTGTTTTTT
CDR3aa: CASSPPGLGGELFF
j_gene: TRBJ2-2
d_gene: -
v_gene: TRBV28
len: 14
abundance: once

CDR3nt: TGTGCCAGCAGCTCGATGGACAGAGACACTGAAGCTTTCTTT
CDR3aa: CASSSMDRDTEAFF
j_gene: TRBJ1-1
d_gene: -
v_gene: TRBV5-4
len: 14
abundance: -

CDR3nt: TGTGCCAGCACCGGCCAGTTAGGATCCGAGACCCAGTACTTC
CDR3aa: CASTGQLGSETQYF
j_gene: TRBJ2-5
d_gene: -
v_gene: TRBV2
len: 14
abundance: -

CDR3nt: TGTGCCAGCAGCCTGGCCCCGGGACAGGGGAGAGAGACCCAGTACTTC
CDR3aa: CASSLAPGQGRETQYF
j_gene: TRBJ2-5
d_gene: TRBD1
v_gene: TRBV9
len: 16
abundance: -

CDR3nt: TGTGCCAGCAGCCCACCAGGACTGGGCGGCGCCGAGCAGTACTTC
CDR3aa: CASSPPGLGGAEQYF
j_gene: TRBJ2-7
d_gene: -
v_gene: TRBV7-9
len: 15
abundance: -

CDR3nt: TGTGCCAGCACCCGGAGGGGACTAGCGGGGACAGTACGCGAGCAGTACTTC
CDR3aa: CASTRRGLAGTVREQYF
j_gene: TRBJ2-7
d_gene: TRBD2
v_gene: TRBV5-4
len: 17
abundance: -

CDR3nt: TGTGCCAGCAGCCAGACGGGACTAGCCATCTACGAGCAGTACTTC
CDR3aa: CASSQTGLAIYEQYF
j_gene: TRBJ2-7
d_gene: TRBD2
v_gene: TRBV5-4
len: 15
abundance: -

CDR3nt: TGTGCCAGTCAGTCGGGGGAGGTCTACAATGAGCAGTTCTTC
CDR3aa: CASQSGEVYNEQFF
j_gene: TRBJ2-1
d_gene: -
v_gene: TRBV19
len: 14
abundance: -

CDR3nt: TGTGCCAGCTCACCACCAGAACTAGCCAAAAACATTCAGTACTTC
CDR3aa: CASSPPELAKNIQYF
j_gene: TRBJ2-4
d_gene: -
v_gene: TRBV18
len: 15
abundance: -

CDR3nt: TGTGCCAGCAGCTCACCCCGGATGAATGAGCAGTTCTTC
CDR3aa: CASSSPRMNEQFF
j_gene: TRBJ2-1
d_gene: -
v_gene: TRBV5-6
len: 13
abundance: -